This note documents a single T cell receptor beta chain sequence. The V gene's germline CDR1 is SGHVS and CDR2 FNYEAQ. The germline V and J ends were trimmed by 5 bases and 2 bases, with 16 bases remaining between them. There are 16 residues in the CDR3. The data stem from a study of blood T cell repertoires in COVID-19. The table came from immunoSEQ multiplex PCR; TCRdb's copy has only in-frame clones and leaves some out. The data contain around 400,000 clones, about nine tenths of them singletons. Participants came from 24 US areas, aged about 18 to 89 years. The genes are TRBV7-6 and TRBJ2-4, with D maybe TRBD1 (5 bases). Sequences were obtained from PBMCs or T cells enriched from blood (not recorded which). The receptor comes from a woman aged 35 to 49 who had been exposed to COVID-19. As DNA, the CDR3 is TGTGCCAGCAGCCCCAGGTACCAGGGAACCAAAAACATTCAGTACTTC. Translated, it gives CASSPRYQGTKNIQYF.